This TCR beta chain came from a study of blood T cell repertoires in COVID-19 (dated by TCRdb to the early 2020s). About the investigation overall: The collaborator samples originated in the United States, Italy and Spain and spanned the acute and convalescent phases of COVID-19. The prospective study material was composed of cDNA or gDNA derived from T cells, B-cell-depleted T cells, or PBMCs. Subjects who had been exposed to COVID-19, were actively infected with it, or had recovered from it provided the deeply sampled blood TCRbeta repertoires that made up the dataset. The repertoires were released in a freely available public database meant as a resource for research on the immune response to SARS-CoV-2. The samples were drawn from two sources: the first 160 participants of the ongoing ImmuneRACE study, and fewer than 1,500 subjects contributed by 6 global collaborators. Nearly every sample came with metadata listing a de-identified subject ID, COVID-19 status, age in years and sex. Where available, HLA class I and class II types were taken from metadata supplied by the sample provider and were not determined by assay-based typing.

The V end gives up 4 bases and the J end 4 bases, leaving 3 bases in the junction not matched to a gene. Measured from the cysteine to the phenylalanine, the CDR3 is 14 residues long. The DNA shown is the 42-base CDR3, in frame from base 1. The germline V gene gives CDR1 as MNHEY and CDR2 as SVGAGI. Summary of the overall study and its limitations: The amount of clinical and demographic metadata varied by source and participant and was provided uncurated.

This clone was seen just once. What antigen it recognizes has not been identified. The record has no base qualities; no much larger clone is one base away. TCRbeta CDR3 regions were amplified from genomic DNA by means of the immunoSEQ Assay, a bias-controlled multiplex PCR. The study's processing was this. The number of nucleated cells in each sample was estimated by amplification of reference gene primers within the assay. To quantify the absolute abundance of each unique TCRbeta CDR3 rearrangement, sequence reads were collapsed and filtered. Productive Simpson clonality was computed per sample as the square root of Simpson's diversity index over productive rearrangements. What TCRdb holds here is the immuneACCESS table cut down to in-frame rearrangements. Part of the clones is not present; checked against another copy, under half of the missing clones reflect an unresolved V gene, and the others are unexplained. D and trimming were read from the DNA, whereas the V and J calls and clone size are those reported in that table. The sample table shows 250,000 or so clones, and about 91% are seen once. The ten largest clonotypes hold approximately 2.7% of the sample.

Participants in the prospective study were aged roughly 18 to 95 years, lived in some 24 United States geographic areas, and enrolled through a virtual design. In the prospective study, cohorts were assigned on the basis of participant-reported clinical history obtained from a screening survey and a study questionnaire. Exposed participants had been in contact with someone with a PCR-confirmed or clinician-diagnosed COVID-19 case within 2 weeks of study entry. Each participant in the prospective study had whole blood, serum and a nasopharyngeal or oropharyngeal swab collected by mobile phlebotomists. Prospective study participants could optionally give additional blood draws and questionnaires over an approximately two-month period. Before DNA extraction, prospective study blood samples were shipped either frozen or at room temperature.

This TCR derives from a man between 35 and 55 years old who had been exposed to COVID-19. Input material: PBMCs or T cells enriched from blood (not recorded which). The chain uses TRBV6-5 and TRBJ2-7; the central 11 bases match TRBD1. The DNA is TGTGCCAGCAGTTCCGGGACAGGGGGATACGAGCAGTACTTC. Its protein reads: CASSSGTGGYEQYF.